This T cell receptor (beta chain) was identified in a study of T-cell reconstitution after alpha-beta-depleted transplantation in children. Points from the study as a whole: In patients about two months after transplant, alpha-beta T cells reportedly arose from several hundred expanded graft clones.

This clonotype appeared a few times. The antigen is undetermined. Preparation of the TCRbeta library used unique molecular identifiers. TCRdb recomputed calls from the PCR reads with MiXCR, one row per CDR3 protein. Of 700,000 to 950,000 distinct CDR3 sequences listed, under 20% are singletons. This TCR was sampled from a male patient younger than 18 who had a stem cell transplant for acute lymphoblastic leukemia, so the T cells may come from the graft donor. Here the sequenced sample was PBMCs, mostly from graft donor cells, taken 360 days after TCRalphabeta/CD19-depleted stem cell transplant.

This chain's CDR3 is CASSLAGLLNEQFF. The CDR3 bases are TGTGCCAGCAGCTTAGCAGGGCTTCTCAATGAGCAGTTCTTC. The chain recombines TRBV7-9 with TRBJ2-1; no definite D call. Trimming took 0 bases from V and 6 from J, leaving 9 bases between them. The CDR3 extends over 14 amino acids. The germline V gene encodes CDR1 SEHNR and CDR2 FQNEAQ (reference sequence).